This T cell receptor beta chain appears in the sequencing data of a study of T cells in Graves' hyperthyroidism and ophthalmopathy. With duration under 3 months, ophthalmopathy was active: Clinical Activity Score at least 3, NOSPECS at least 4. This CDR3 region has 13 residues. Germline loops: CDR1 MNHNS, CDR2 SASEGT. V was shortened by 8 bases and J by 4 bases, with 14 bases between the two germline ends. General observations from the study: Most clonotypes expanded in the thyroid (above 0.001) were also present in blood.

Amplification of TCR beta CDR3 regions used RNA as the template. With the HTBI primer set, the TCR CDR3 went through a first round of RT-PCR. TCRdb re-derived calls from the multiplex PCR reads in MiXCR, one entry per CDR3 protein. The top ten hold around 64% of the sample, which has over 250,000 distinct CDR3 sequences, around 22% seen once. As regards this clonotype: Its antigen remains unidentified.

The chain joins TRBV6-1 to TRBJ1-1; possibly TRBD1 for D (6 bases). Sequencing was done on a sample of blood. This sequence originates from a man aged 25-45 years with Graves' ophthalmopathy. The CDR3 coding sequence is TGTGCCAGCTATCACAGGGAGAGCACTGAAGCTTTCTTT. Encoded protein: CASYHRESTEAFF.